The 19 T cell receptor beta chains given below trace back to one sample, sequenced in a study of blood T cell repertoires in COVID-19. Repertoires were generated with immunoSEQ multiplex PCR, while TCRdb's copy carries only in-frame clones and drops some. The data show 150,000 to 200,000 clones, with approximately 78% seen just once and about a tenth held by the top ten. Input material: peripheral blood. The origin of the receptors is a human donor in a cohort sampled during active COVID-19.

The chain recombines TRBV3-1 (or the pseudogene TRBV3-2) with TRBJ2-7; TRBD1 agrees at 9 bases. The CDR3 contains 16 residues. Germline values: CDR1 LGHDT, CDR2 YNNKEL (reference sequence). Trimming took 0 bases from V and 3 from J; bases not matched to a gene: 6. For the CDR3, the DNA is TGTGCCAGCAGCCAAGATCAGGGGACAGGGTTCTACGAGCAGTACTTC. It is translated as CASSQDQGTGFYEQYF.

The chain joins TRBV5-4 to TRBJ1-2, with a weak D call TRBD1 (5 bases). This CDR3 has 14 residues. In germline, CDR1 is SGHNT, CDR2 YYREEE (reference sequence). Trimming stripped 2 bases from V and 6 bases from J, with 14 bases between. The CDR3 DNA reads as TGTGCCAGCAGCTTTCCTCAGGGATCAGATGGCTACACCTTC. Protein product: CASSFPQGSDGYTF. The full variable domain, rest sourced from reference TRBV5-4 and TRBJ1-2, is ETGVTQSPTHLIKTRGQQVTLRCSSQSGHNTVSWYQQALGQGPQFIFQYYREEENGRGNFPPRFSGLQFPNYSSELNVNALELDDSALYLCASSFPQGSDGYTFGSGTRLTVV.

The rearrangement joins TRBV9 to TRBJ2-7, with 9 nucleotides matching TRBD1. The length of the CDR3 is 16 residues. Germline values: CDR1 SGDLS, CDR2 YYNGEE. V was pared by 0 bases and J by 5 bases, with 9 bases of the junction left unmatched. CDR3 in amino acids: CASSVDAGQGSHEQYF. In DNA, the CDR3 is TGTGCCAGCAGCGTAGATGCGGGACAGGGATCCCACGAGCAGTACTTC.

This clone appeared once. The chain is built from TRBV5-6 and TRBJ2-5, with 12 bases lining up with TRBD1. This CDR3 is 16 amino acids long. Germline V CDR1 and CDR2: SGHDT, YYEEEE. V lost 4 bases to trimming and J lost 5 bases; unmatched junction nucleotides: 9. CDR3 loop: CASSLGTGGYLETQYF. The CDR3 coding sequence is TGTGCCAGCAGCCTTGGGACAGGGGGCTACTTGGAGACCCAGTACTTC.

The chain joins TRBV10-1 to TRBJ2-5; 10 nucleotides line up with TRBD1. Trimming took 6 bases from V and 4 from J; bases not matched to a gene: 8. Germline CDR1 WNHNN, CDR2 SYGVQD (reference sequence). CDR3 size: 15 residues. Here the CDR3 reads CASRVGQGSVETQYF. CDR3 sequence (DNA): TGCGCCAGCAGGGTGGGACAGGGGAGTGTAGAGACCCAGTACTTC.

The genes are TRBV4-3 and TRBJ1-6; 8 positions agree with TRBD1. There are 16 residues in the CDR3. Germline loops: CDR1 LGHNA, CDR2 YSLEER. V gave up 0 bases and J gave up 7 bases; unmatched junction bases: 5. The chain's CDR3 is CASSQEAGGGNSPLHF. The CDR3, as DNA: TGCGCCAGCAGCCAAGAGGCAGGGGGCGGAAATTCACCCCTCCACTTT.

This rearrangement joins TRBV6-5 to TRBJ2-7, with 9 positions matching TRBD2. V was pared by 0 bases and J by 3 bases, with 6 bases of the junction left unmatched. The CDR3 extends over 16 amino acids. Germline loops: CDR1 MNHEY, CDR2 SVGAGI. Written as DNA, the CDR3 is TGTGCCAGCAGTTACTCGAAGACTAGCGGAGTCTACGAGCAGTACTTC. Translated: CASSYSKTSGVYEQYF.

The CDR3: CASSLGTSGSGRETQYF. The CDR3 DNA is TGTGCCAGCAGCTTAGGAACTAGCGGGAGCGGCCGGGAGACCCAGTACTTC. V and J are TRBV7-8 and TRBJ2-5; 11 positions agree with TRBD2. The CDR3 loop spans 17 amino acids. Germline V lookup: CDR1 SGHVS, CDR2 FQNEAQ. V gave up 1 base and J gave up 5 bases; unmatched junction bases: 9.

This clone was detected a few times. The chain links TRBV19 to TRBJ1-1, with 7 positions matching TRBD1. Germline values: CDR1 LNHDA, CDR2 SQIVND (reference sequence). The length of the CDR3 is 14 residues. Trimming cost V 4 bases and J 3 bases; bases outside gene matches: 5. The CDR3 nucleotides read TGTGCCAGTAGTACAATCGACAGGGACACTGAAGCTTTCTTT. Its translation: CASSTIDRDTEAFF.

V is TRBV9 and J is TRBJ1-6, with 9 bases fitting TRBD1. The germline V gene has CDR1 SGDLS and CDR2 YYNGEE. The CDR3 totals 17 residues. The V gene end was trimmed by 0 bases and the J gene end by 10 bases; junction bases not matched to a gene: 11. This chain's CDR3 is CASSVERAQGARSPLHF. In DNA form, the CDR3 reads TGTGCCAGCAGCGTAGAGAGGGCACAGGGGGCAAGGTCACCCCTCCACTTT.

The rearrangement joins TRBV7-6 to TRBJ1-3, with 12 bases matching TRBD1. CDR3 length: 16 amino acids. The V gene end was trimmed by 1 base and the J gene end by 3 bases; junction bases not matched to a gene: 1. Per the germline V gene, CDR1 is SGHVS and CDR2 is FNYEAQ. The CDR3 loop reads CASSLGDRGLGNTIYF. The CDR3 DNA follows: TGTGCCAGCAGCTTAGGGGACAGGGGGCTTGGAAACACCATATATTTT.

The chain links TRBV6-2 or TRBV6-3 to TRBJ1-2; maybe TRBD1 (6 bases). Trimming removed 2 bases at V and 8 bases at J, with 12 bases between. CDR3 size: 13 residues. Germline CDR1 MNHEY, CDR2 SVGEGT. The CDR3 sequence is CASSYAGTQGYTF. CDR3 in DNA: TGTGCCAGCAGTTACGCTGGGACACAAGGCTACACCTTC.

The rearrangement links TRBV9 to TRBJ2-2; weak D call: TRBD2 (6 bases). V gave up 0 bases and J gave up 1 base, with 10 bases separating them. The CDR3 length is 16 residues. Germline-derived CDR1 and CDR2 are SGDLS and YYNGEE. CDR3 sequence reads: CASSVATGGNTGELFF. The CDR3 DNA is TGTGCCAGCAGCGTAGCTACCGGGGGGAACACCGGGGAGCTGTTTTTT.

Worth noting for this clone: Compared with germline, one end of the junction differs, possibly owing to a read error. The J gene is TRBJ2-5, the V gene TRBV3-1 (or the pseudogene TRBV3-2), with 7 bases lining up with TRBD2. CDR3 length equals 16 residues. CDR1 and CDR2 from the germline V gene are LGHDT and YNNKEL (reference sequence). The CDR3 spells CANSQDKRGWEETQYF. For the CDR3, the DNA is TGTGCCAACAGCCAAGATAAGCGGGGTTGGGAGGAGACCCAGTACTTC.

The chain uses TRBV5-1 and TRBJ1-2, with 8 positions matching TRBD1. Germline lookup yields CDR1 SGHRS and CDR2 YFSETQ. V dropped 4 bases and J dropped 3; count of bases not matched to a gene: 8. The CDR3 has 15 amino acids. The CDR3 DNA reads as TGCGCCAGCAGCCCCGGGACAGGTTTTTACTATGGCTACACCTTC. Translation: CASSPGTGFYYGYTF. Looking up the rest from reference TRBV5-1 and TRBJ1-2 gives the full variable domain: KAGVTQTPRYLIKTRGQQVTLSCSPISGHRSVSWYQQTPGQGLQFLFEYFSETQRNKGNFPGRFSGRQFSNSRSEMNVSTLELGDSALYLCASSPGTGFYYGYTFGSGTRLTVV.

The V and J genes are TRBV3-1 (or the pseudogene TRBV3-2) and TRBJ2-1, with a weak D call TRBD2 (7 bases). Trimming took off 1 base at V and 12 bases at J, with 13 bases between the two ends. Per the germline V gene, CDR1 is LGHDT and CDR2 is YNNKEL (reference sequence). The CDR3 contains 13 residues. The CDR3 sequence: CASSQVGGGPQFF. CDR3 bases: TGTGCCAGCAGCCAAGTTGGGGGGGGGCCGCAGTTCTTC.

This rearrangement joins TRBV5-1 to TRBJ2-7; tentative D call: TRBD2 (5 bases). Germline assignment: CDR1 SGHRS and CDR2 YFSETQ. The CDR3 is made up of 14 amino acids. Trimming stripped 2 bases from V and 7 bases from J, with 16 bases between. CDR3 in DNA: TGCGCCAGCAGCTTAGAGCGGAGCCGTGGAGAGCAGTACTTC. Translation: CASSLERSRGEQYF.

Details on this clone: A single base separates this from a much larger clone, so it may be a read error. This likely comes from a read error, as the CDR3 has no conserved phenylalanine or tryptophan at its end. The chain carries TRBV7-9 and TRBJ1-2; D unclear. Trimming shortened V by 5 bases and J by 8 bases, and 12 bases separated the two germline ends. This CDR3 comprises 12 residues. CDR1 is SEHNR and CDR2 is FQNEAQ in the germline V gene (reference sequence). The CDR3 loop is CASSPEGGGYTL. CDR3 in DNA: TGTGCCAGCAGCCCCGAGGGTGGAGGCTACACCCTC.

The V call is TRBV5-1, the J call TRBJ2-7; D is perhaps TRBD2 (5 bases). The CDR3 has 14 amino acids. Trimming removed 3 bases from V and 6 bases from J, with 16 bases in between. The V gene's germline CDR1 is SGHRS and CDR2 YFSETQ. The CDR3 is CASSSPAVLGEQYF. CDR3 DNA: TGCGCCAGCAGCTCGCCAGCGGTCCTGGGCGAGCAGTACTTC.